The following is a TCR beta chain sequence with its context. Antigen unknown. These data are taken from a study of blood T cells in healthy people across ages. The germline V gene has CDR1 SGHRS and CDR2 YFSETQ. J lost 6 bases, V lost 5 bases, and 11 bases had no gene match. This CDR3 is built from 14 residues. The people who gave samples were healthy Caucasians from Russia, aged roughly 6 to 90. Every donor provided roughly 10 milliliters of peripheral blood. The authors isolated at least 6 million PBMCs per sample. Study-wide results and limits: A greater number of naive CD4+ cells and higher diversity distinguished long-lived donors from aged donors.

The authors ran a second PCR of roughly 6 to 12 cycles using a sample-barcoded 5' primer and a J-beta primer mix. TCRdb recomputed calls from the 5' RACE reads with MiXCR, one row per CDR3 protein. The sample lists 450,000 to 700,000 distinct CDR3 sequences; 27% were seen once. The chain uses TRBV5-1 and TRBJ2-7; TRBD2 aligns across 7 bases. The source is an older woman in good health. The sequenced sample consisted of blood. The chain's CDR3 is CASSLLADLGEQYF. The CDR3 bases are TGCGCCAGCAGTTTGCTAGCGGACTTGGGCGAGCAGTACTTC.